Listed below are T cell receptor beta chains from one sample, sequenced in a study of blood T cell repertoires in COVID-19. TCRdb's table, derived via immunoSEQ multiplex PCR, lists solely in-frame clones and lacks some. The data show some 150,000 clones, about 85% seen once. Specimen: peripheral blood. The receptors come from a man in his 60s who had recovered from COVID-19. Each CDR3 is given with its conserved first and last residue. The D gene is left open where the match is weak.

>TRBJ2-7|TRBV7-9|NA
CASSKTGYEQYF
TGTGCCAGCAGCAAAACAGGTTACGAGCAGTACTTC
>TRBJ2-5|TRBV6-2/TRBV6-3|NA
CASTPTRTIQETQYF
TGTGCCAGCACCCCAACCCGCACAATTCAAGAGACCCAGTACTTC
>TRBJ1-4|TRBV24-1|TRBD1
CATSDGTGDNEKLFF
TGTGCCACCAGTGACGGGACAGGGGATAATGAAAAACTGTTTTTT
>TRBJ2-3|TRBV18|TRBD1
CASSKGTGGSTDTQYF
TGTGCCAGCTCAAAAGGGACAGGGGGTAGCACAGATACGCAGTATTTT
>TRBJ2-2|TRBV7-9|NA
CASSLVDSTGELFF
TGTGCCAGCAGCTTAGTTGACAGCACCGGGGAGCTGTTTTTT
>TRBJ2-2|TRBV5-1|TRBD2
CASSLVSGGANTGELFF
TGCGCCAGCAGCTTGGTTAGCGGGGGGGCGAACACCGGGGAGCTGTTTTTT
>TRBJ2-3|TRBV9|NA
CASSVEARRDTQYF
TGTGCCAGCAGCGTAGAGGCGCGGCGGGATACGCAGTATTTT
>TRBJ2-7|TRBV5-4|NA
CASSPASRGKDEQYF
TGTGCCAGCAGCCCAGCCTCGCGGGGAAAGGACGAGCAGTACTTC
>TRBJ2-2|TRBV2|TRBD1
CAAPLGQLNTGELFF
TGTGCCGCGCCCTTGGGACAGTTGAACACCGGGGAGCTGTTTTTT
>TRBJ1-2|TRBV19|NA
CASSIRLANYGYTF
TGTGCCAGTAGTATACGCTTAGCTAACTATGGCTACACCTTC
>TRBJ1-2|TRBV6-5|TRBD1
CASRYHRDRVSGYTF
TGTGCCAGCAGGTACCACCGGGACAGGGTCTCTGGCTACACCTTC
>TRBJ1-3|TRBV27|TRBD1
CASSSSTGPNTIYF
TGTGCCAGCAGTTCCTCGACAGGGCCAAACACCATATATTTT
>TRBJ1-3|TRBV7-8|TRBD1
CASGTGAQLSGNTIYF
TGTGCCAGCGGGACAGGGGCCCAACTCTCTGGAAACACCATATATTTT
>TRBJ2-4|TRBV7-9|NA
CASSLAGATKNIQYF
TGTGCCAGCAGCTTAGCGGGAGCGACCAAAAACATTCAGTACTTC
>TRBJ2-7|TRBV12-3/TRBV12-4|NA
CASSGGTVYEQYF
TGTGCCAGCAGTGGGGGGACAGTCTACGAGCAGTACTTC
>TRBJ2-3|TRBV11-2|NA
CASSLQGLITDTQYF
TGTGCCAGCAGCTTACAGGGACTTATCACAGATACGCAGTATTTT
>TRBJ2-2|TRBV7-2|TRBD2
CASSHASGGASGELFF
TGTGCCAGCAGCCATGCTAGCGGGGGGGCCTCCGGGGAGCTGTTTTTT